Presented here are 23 T cell receptor beta chains from one specimen sequenced in a study of blood T cell repertoires in COVID-19. Method: immunoSEQ multiplex PCR; TCRdb's copy keeps in-frame clones and lacks some. Here the sample spans a few hundred thousand clones, about nine tenths being singletons. Input material: peripheral blood. The receptors stem from a young woman with COVID-19, enrolled during active disease.

This chain links TRBV19 with TRBJ2-2, with TRBD1 as a possible D gene (6 bases). The CDR3 is 15 amino acids. In germline, CDR1 is LNHDA, CDR2 SQIVND (reference sequence). V lost 5 bases, J lost 8 bases, and 18 bases lay in between. The DNA of the CDR3 is TGTGCCAGTAGTGTCCACCAGGGGCAAGGAGGGGAGCTGTTTTTT. This encodes CASSVHQGQGGELFF.

CDR3 DNA sequence: TGCAGTGCTGGCAGGGGATGGGGCTACACCTTC. This encodes CSAGRGWGYTF. The J gene is TRBJ1-2, the V gene TRBV20-1, with a possible D match to TRBD1 (6 bases). Trimming removed 5 bases from V and 8 bases from J, with 12 bases in between. The CDR3 length is 11 residues. Per the germline V gene, CDR1 is DFQATT and CDR2 is SNEGSKA (reference sequence).

The chain carries TRBV4-1 and TRBJ2-7; 9 bases match TRBD2. CDR1 is MGHRA and CDR2 is YSYEKL in the germline V gene. This CDR3 is built from 15 residues. Losses at the gene ends were 3 bases for V and 0 bases for J; bases not matched to a gene: 3. The CDR3 nucleotides are TGCGCCAGCAGCCAGACTAGCGGAAGCTCCTACGAGCAGTACTTC. Protein product: CASSQTSGSSYEQYF.

This clone showed up just a few times. The genes are TRBV10-3 and TRBJ1-1, with 8 nucleotides matching TRBD1. CDR1 is ENHRY, CDR2 SYGVKD, per germline. The CDR3 length is 14 residues. J lost 2 bases, V lost 6 bases, and 5 bases had no gene match. The CDR3 sequence is CAIRDRAINTEAFF. CDR3 nucleotides: TGTGCCATCAGGGACAGGGCAATCAACACTGAAGCTTTCTTT.

The genes are TRBV2 and TRBJ2-7; 8 nucleotides match TRBD1. The J segment lost 0 bases and the V segment lost 10 bases, leaving 20 bases of the junction unmatched. CDR1 is SNHLY and CDR2 is FYNNEI in the germline V gene. The CDR3 has 18 amino acids. CDR3 sequence reads: CATGGMDREMRSSYEQYF. The DNA for the CDR3 is TGTGCCACCGGGGGAATGGACAGGGAAATGAGAAGCTCCTACGAGCAGTACTTC.

This clone showed up just a few times. J is TRBJ1-5 and V is TRBV11-2; 8 positions match TRBD1. The trim removed 1 base at V and 2 bases at J, leaving 13 bases unmatched. Germline CDR1 and CDR2: SGHAT and FQNNGV. This CDR3 has 19 amino acids. CDR3 DNA: TGTGCCAGCAGCTTAGCCCCCGGACAGGGAAGTATGGGCAATCAGCCCCAGCATTTT. This codes for CASSLAPGQGSMGNQPQHF.

This clone came up a few times. This rearrangement joins TRBV15 to TRBJ2-1; weak D call: TRBD1 (5 bases). The CDR3 sequence is 13 residues long. CDR1 and CDR2 (germline): LNHNV, YYDKDF (reference sequence). V lost 0 bases and J 12 bases, leaving 12 bases between the germline ends. The chain's CDR3 is CATSRDRGLVQFF. In DNA form, the CDR3 reads TGTGCCACCAGCAGAGATAGGGGTTTAGTGCAGTTCTTC.

The CDR3 loop is CASSPLPGNTEAFF. The CDR3 DNA is TGTGCCAGCTCACCACTACCAGGGAACACTGAAGCTTTCTTT. J is TRBJ1-1 and V is TRBV18, with D unclear. The V gene's germline CDR1 is KGHSH and CDR2 LQKENI. The CDR3 totals 14 residues. Deletions cut 1 base from V and 1 base from J, with 7 bases between.

In its sample, this clone was seen once. The V and J genes are TRBV27 and TRBJ2-3, with 13 bases that match TRBD2. Germline CDR1 MNHEY, CDR2 SMNVEV (reference sequence). The CDR3 is 18 residues long. With 6 bases clipped from V and 0 bases from J, the junction kept 9 bases outside the gene matches. CDR3 protein: CASRPWGLAGRSTDTQYF. The CDR3 region has the DNA TGTGCCAGCAGGCCCTGGGGACTAGCGGGAAGGAGCACAGATACGCAGTATTTT.

This clone was seen a single time. The chain combines TRBV9 with TRBJ2-1, with 14 bases matching TRBD2. The length of the CDR3 is 16 residues. J gave up 8 bases and V 0 bases, and 4 bases lay outside the gene matches. Looked up from germline, CDR1 is SGDLS and CDR2 is YYNGEE. The CDR3 nucleotides are TGTGCCAGCAGCGTAGCAGGGACTAGCGGGAGCTATGAGCAGTTCTTC. It translates to CASSVAGTSGSYEQFF.

The genes are TRBV11-2 and TRBJ2-1, with TRBD2 matching over 7 bases. Germline CDR1 SGHAT, CDR2 FQNNGV. After removal of 4 bases from V and 0 bases from J, the junction contained 9 bases not matched to a gene. This CDR3 contains 17 residues. This CDR3 is CASSSRSGIRSYNEQFF. For the CDR3, the DNA is TGTGCCAGCAGCTCAAGGAGCGGGATCCGCTCCTACAATGAGCAGTTCTTC.

The chain is built from TRBV3-1 (or the pseudogene TRBV3-2) and TRBJ2-7; 10 bases line up with TRBD2. The CDR3 spans 14 residues. The germline V gene encodes CDR1 LGHDT and CDR2 YNNKEL (reference sequence). The V and J ends lost 4 bases and 3 bases, in that order; junction bases with no gene match: 3. CDR3 nucleotide sequence: TGTGCCAGCAGCCCACCTAGCGGGAGCTACGAGCAGTACTTC. This codes for CASSPPSGSYEQYF.

The J gene is TRBJ2-2, the V gene TRBV28, with 11 bases identical to TRBD2. The CDR3 consists of 15 residues. With 4 bases clipped from V and 7 bases from J, the junction kept 5 bases outside the gene matches. The germline V gene has CDR1 MDHEN and CDR2 SYDVKM. CDR3 nucleotides: TGTGCCAGCAGTTCCACCGGGACTAGCGGCGGGGAGCTGTTTTTT. Translated, it gives CASSSTGTSGGELFF.

A remark on this clone: Compared with germline, one end of the junction differs, possibly owing to a read error. Other DNA sequences in the same sample also yield this CDR3. The V gene is TRBV7-8, the J gene TRBJ2-5; possible D gene TRBD1, 6 bases. This CDR3 spans 13 amino acids. CDR1 and CDR2 from the germline V gene are SGHVS and FQNEAQ. CDR3 DNA sequence: TGTGCCAGCAGCCCCGGACAGAGAGAGACCCAATACTTC. Translation gives CASSPGQRETQYF.

This clone was counted between two and nine times. The chain couples TRBV2 to TRBJ1-2; D perhaps matches TRBD1 (5 bases). The CDR3 extends over 13 amino acids. Trimming left V 2 bases short and J 4 bases short, with 8 bases between. From germline, CDR1 is SNHLY and CDR2 FYNNEI. CDR3 DNA sequence: TGTGCCAGCAGTGAAACGGACATCTATGGCTACACCTTC. Protein: CASSETDIYGYTF.

This clone was counted between two and nine times. This sequence joins TRBV24-1 and TRBJ1-1; possible D gene TRBD1, 5 bases. From germline, CDR1 is KGHDR and CDR2 SFDVKD. V lost 7 bases, J lost 0 bases, and 8 bases lay in between. The CDR3 loop spans 13 amino acids. The CDR3 region has the DNA TGTGCCACCAGAGACAGTTTGAACACTGAAGCTTTCTTT. As protein: CATRDSLNTEAFF.

The CDR3 DNA is TGTGCCAGTAGCCCGGCGGTTCCTGAAGCTTTCTTT. This encodes CASSPAVPEAFF. This chain joins TRBV19 and TRBJ1-1, with no clear D. Germline CDR1 LNHDA, CDR2 SQIVND (reference sequence). Trimming removed 6 bases at V and 6 bases at J, with 11 bases between. The CDR3 length is 12 residues.

This rearrangement joins TRBV28 to TRBJ1-2; D gene ambiguous. This CDR3 contains 16 residues. Between the trimmed V and J ends, which lost 2 bases and 0 bases, there was a span of 13 bases. CDR1 MDHEN and CDR2 SYDVKM come from the germline V gene. The CDR3 is CASSLGGLRANYGYTF. The CDR3 DNA sequence: TGTGCCAGCAGTTTAGGCGGACTCAGAGCTAACTATGGCTACACCTTC.

Comment on this clone: Germline and junction disagree at one end, which may indicate a read error. The chain carries TRBV12-3 or TRBV12-4 and TRBJ1-1, with D tentatively TRBD1 (6 bases). The CDR3 has 13 amino acids. This CDR3 reads CAGSRGSVTEAFF. The CDR3, as DNA: TGTGCCGGCAGCAGGGGATCGGTCACTGAAGCTTTCTTT.

This rearrangement joins TRBV27 to TRBJ1-4; possibly TRBD1 for D (5 bases). The CDR3 is made up of 13 amino acids. Per germline, CDR1 MNHEY and CDR2 SMNVEV (reference sequence). V shed 4 bases and J shed 10 bases, with 13 bases lying between them. CDR3 loop: CASSSGLGGKLFF. The CDR3 bases are TGTGCCAGCAGTTCGGGCCTCGGGGGAAAACTGTTTTTT.

The chain recombines TRBV12-3 or TRBV12-4 with TRBJ1-2, with D perhaps TRBD1 (5 bases). V dropped 2 bases and J dropped 6 bases, with 10 bases sitting between them. The CDR3 loop spans 13 amino acids. CDR3 sequence reads: CASSLIWGDGYTF. DNA of the CDR3: TGTGCCAGCAGTTTAATTTGGGGGGATGGCTACACCTTC.

V usage is TRBV28 and J usage is TRBJ1-6, with 8 positions matching TRBD1. The J segment lost 8 bases and the V segment lost 10 bases, leaving 10 bases of the junction unmatched. Per germline, CDR1 MDHEN and CDR2 SYDVKM. CDR3 length: 14 amino acids. The CDR3 nucleotides are TGTGCCACCGAAATCAGGGGGCAGGATTCACCCCTCCACTTT. This translates into CATEIRGQDSPLHF.

The genes are TRBV19 and TRBJ2-6; D remains unclear. The germline V and J ends were trimmed by 8 bases and 3 bases, with 17 bases remaining between them. The germline V gene has CDR1 LNHDA and CDR2 SQIVND (reference sequence). The length of the CDR3 is 16 residues. The CDR3 bases are TGTGCCAGTGTAGGTACAGTTGGCCTTGGGGCCAACGTCCTGACTTTC. As protein: CASVGTVGLGANVLTF.